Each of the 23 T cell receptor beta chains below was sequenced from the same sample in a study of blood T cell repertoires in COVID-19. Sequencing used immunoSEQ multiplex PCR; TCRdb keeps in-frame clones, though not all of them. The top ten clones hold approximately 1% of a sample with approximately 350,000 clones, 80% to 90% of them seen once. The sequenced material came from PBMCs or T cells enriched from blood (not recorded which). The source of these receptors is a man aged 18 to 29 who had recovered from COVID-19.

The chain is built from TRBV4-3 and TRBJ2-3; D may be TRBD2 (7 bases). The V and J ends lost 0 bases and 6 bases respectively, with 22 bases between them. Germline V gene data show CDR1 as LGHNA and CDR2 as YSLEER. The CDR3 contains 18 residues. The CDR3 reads CASSQEGGRVGGLDTQYF. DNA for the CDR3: TGCGCCAGCAGCCAAGAAGGGGGGAGGGTAGGAGGACTGGATACGCAGTATTTT.

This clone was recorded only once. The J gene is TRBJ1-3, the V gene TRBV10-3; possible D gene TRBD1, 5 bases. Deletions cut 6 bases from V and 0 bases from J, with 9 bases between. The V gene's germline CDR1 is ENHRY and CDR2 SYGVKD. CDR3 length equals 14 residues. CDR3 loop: CAIRPDSSGNTIYF. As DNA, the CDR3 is TGTGCCATCAGACCCGACAGCTCTGGAAACACCATATATTTT.

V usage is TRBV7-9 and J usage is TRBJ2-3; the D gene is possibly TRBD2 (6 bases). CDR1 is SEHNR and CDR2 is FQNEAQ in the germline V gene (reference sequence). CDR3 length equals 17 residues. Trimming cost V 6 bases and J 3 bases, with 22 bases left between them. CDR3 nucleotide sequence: TGTGCCAGCAGATCGGATGGCGGGGAAAGGTTAACAGATACGCAGTATTTT. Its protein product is CASRSDGGERLTDTQYF.

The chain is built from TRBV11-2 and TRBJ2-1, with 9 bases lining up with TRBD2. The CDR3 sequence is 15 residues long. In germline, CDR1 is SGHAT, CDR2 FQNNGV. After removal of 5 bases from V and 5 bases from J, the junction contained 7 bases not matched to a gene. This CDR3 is CASSVSGRINNEQFF. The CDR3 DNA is TGTGCCAGCAGCGTAAGCGGGAGGATCAACAATGAGCAGTTCTTC.

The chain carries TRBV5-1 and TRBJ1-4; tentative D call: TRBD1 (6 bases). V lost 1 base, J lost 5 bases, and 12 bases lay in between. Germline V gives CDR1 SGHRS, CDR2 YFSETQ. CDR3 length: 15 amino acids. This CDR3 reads CASSLFQGLNEKLFF. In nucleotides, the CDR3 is TGCGCCAGCAGCTTGTTTCAGGGGTTGAATGAAAAACTGTTTTTT.

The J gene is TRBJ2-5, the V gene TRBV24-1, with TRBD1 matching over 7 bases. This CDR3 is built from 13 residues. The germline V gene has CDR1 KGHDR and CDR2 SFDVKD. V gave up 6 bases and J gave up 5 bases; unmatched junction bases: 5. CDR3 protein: CATSRGPGETQYF. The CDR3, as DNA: TGTGCCACCAGTAGGGGGCCGGGGGAGACCCAGTACTTC.

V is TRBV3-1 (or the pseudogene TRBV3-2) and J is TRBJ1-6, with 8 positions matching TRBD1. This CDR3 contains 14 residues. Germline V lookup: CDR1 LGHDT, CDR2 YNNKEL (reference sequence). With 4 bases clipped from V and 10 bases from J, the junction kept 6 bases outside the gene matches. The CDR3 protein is CASSRQGQGSPLHF. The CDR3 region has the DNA TGTGCCAGCAGCCGACAGGGGCAAGGGTCACCCCTCCACTTT.

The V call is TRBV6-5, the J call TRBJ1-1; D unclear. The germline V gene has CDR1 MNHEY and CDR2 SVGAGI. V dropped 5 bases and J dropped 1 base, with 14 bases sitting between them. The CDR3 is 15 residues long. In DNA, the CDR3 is TGTGCCAGCAGTCCACAATTCAGTCAGAACACTGAAGCTTTCTTT. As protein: CASSPQFSQNTEAFF.

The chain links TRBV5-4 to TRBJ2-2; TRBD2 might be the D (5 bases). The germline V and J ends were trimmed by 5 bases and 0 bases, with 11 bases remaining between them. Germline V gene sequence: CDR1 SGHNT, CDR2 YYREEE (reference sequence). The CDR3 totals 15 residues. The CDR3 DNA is TGTGCCAGCAGTTCCGGGGTTTCGAACACCGGGGAGCTGTTTTTT. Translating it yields CASSSGVSNTGELFF.

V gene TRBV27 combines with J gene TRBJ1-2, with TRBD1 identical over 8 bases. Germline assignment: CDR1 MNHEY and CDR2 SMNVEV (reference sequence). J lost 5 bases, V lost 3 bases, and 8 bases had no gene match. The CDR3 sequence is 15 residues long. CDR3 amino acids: CASSFRTQGVYGYTF. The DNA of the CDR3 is TGTGCCAGCAGTTTCCGAACACAGGGGGTGTATGGCTACACCTTC.

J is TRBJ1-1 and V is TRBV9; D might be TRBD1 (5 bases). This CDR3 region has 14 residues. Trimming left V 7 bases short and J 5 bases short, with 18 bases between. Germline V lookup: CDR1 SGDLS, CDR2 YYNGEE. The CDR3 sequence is CASVLLGRETEAFF. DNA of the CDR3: TGTGCCAGCGTCCTTTTGGGCAGGGAAACTGAAGCTTTCTTT. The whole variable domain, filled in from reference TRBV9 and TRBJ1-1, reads DSGVTQTPKHLITATGQRVTLRCSPRSGDLSVYWYQQSLDQGLQFLIQYYNGEERAKGNILERFSAQQFPDLHSELNLSSLELGDSALYFCASVLLGRETEAFFGQGTRLTVV.

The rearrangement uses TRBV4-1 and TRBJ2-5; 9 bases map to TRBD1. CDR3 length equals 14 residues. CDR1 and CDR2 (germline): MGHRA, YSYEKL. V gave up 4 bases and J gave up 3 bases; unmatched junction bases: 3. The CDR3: CASSPGTGKETQYF. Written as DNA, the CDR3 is TGCGCCAGCAGCCCCGGGACAGGGAAAGAGACCCAGTACTTC.

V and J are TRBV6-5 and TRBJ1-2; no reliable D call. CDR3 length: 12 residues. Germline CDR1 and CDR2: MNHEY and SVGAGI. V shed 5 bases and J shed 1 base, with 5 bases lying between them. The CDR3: CASSTVNYGYTF. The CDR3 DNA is TGTGCCAGCAGTACAGTTAACTATGGCTACACCTTC.

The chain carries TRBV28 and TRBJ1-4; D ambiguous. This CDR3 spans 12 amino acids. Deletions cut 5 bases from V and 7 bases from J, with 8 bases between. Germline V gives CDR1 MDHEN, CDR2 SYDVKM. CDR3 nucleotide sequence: TGTGCCAGCAGTCCGGGAGCTGAAAAACTGTTTTTT. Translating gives CASSPGAEKLFF.

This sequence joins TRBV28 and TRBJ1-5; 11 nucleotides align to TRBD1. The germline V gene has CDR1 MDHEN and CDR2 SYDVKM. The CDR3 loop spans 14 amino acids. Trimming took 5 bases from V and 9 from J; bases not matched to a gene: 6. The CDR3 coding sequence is TGTGCCAGCAGTCCGGGACAGGGGGACCGGCCCCAGCATTTT. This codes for CASSPGQGDRPQHF.

The CDR3 DNA sequence: TGTGCCAGCAGCCAAGGTGCCGCGGGAGGGGGTCGGGAGCAGTTCTTC. Amino acids: CASSQGAAGGGREQFF. The gene calls are TRBV3-1 (or the pseudogene TRBV3-2) and TRBJ2-1; 9 bases line up with TRBD2. Germline V lookup: CDR1 LGHDT, CDR2 YNNKEL (reference sequence). V was clipped by 1 base and J by 10 bases; unmatched bases: 11. The CDR3 covers 16 residues.

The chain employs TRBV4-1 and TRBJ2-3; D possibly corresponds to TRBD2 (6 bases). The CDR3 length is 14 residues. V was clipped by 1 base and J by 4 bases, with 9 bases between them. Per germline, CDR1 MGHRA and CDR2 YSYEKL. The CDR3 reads CASSQGLVSDTQYF. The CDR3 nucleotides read TGCGCCAGCAGCCAAGGACTAGTTTCAGATACGCAGTATTTT.

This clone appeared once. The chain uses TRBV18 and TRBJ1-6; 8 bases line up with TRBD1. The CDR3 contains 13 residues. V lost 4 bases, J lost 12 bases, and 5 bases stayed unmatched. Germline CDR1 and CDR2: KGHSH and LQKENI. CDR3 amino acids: CASSLDRGEPLHF. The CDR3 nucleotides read TGTGCCAGCTCACTTGACAGGGGTGAACCCCTCCACTTT. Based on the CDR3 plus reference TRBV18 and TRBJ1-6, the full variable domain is NAGVMQNPRHLVRRRGQEARLRCSPMKGHSHVYWYRQLPEEGLKFMVYLQKENIIDESGMPKERFSAEFPKEGPSILRIQQVVRGDSAAYFCASSLDRGEPLHFGNGTRLTVT.

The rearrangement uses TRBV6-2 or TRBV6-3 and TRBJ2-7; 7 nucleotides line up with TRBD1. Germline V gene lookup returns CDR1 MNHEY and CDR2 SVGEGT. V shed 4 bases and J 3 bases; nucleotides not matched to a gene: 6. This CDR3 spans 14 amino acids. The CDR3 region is CASSSQRQGYEQYF. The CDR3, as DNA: TGTGCCAGCAGTTCCCAGCGACAGGGCTACGAGCAGTACTTC.

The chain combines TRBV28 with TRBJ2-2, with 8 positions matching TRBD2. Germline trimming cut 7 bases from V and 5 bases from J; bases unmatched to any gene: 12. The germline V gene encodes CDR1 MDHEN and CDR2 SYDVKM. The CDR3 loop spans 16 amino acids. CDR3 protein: CASITGGRMSTGELFF. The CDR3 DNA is TGTGCCAGCATCACGGGGGGGCGTATGAGTACCGGGGAGCTGTTTTTT.

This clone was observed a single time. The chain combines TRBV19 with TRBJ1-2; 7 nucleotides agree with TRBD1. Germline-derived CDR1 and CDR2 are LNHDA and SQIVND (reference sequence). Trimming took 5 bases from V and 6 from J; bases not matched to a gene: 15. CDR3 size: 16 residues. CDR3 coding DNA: TGTGCCAGTAGTCTCTTCGACAGGGCCCTAACTAATGGCTACACCTTC. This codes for CASSLFDRALTNGYTF.

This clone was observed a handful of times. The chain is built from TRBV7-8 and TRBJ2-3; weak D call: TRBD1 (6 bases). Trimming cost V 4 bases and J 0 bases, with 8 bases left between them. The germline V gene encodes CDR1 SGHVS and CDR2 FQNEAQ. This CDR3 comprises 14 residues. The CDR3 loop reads CASSSQGSTDTQYF. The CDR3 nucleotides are TGTGCCAGCAGCTCTCAGGGGAGCACAGATACGCAGTATTTT.

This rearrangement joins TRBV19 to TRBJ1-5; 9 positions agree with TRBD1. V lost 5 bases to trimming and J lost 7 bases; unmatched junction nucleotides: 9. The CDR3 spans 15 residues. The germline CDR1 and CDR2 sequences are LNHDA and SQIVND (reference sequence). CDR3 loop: CASSFRDRAAQPQHF. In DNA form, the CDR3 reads TGTGCCAGTAGTTTCCGGGACAGGGCGGCCCAGCCCCAGCATTTT.